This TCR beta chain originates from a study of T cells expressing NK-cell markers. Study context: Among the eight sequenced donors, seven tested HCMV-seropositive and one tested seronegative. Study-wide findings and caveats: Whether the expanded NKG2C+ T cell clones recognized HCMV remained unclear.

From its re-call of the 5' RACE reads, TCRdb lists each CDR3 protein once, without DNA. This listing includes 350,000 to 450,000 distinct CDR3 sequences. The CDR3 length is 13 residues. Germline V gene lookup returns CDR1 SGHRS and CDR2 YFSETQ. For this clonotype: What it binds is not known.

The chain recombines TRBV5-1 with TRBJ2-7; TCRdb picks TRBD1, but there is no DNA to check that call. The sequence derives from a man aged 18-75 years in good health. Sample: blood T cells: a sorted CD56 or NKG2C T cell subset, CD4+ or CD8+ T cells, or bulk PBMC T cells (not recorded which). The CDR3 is CASSSFPGSEQYF.